Presented here are 5 T cell receptor beta chains from one specimen sequenced in a study of shared clonotypes between healthy human individuals. Produced via immunoSEQ multiplex PCR; TCRdb's table is partial and in-frame only. The sample carries some 790,000 clones, 72% recorded once. The sample comprised memory CD4+ T cells sorted from blood. Subset in this sample: CD45RA-negative fraction. The receptors here all came from a woman between 25 and 40 years old in good health.

The genes are TRBV7-2 and TRBJ2-5; unclear D gene. Per germline, CDR1 SGHTA and CDR2 FQGNSA. The CDR3 is 13 amino acids. Trimming took off 2 bases at V and 0 bases at J, with 4 bases between the two ends. The CDR3 DNA sequence: TGTGCCAGCAGCTTATTCTACCAAGAGACCCAGTACTTC. Translating it yields CASSLFYQETQYF.

There are a few counts of this clone. The V and J genes are TRBV25-1 and TRBJ2-7; no definite D call. V was trimmed by 8 bases and J by 0 bases, leaving 5 bases between them. In germline, CDR1 is MGHDK, CDR2 SYGVNS. The CDR3 has 11 residues. CDR3: CASRSSYEQYF. Here the CDR3 DNA reads TGTGCCAGCCGCTCCTCCTACGAGCAGTACTTC.

This clone was recorded once. The chain couples TRBV30 to TRBJ2-7; D gene unclear. Looked up from germline, CDR1 is GTSNPN and CDR2 is SVGIG (reference sequence). The CDR3 is 14 residues long. The V end lost 5 bases, the J end lost 6 bases, and 20 bases lay between the germline ends. CDR3 residues: CAWHIGVALGEQYF. CDR3 nucleotides: TGTGCCTGGCACATAGGAGTGGCACTGGGCGAGCAGTACTTC.

The J gene is TRBJ1-1, the V gene TRBV5-4, with 8 bases identical to TRBD1. With 5 bases clipped from V and 3 bases from J, the junction kept 6 bases outside the gene matches. The germline V gene has CDR1 SGHNT and CDR2 YYREEE (reference sequence). This CDR3 has 14 amino acids. The CDR3 coding sequence is TGTGCCAGCAGGCCAGCGGGACAGGACACTGAAGCTTTCTTT. Protein sequence: CASRPAGQDTEAFF.

Comments on this clone: Only one base separates this from a far larger clonotype, so it likely reflects a read error. This chain links TRBV5-8 with TRBJ1-1, with 7 positions matching TRBD1. CDR3 size: 13 residues. Germline CDR1 reads SGHTS; CDR2 reads YDEGEE. V gave up 10 bases and J gave up 1 base; unmatched junction bases: 7. CDR3 protein: CAWSGTANTEAFF. In DNA form, the CDR3 reads TGTGCCTGGAGTGGGACAGCGAACACTGAAGCTTTCTTT. Full variable domain (remainder filled in from reference TRBV5-8 and TRBJ1-1): EAGVTQSPTHLIKTRGQQATLRCSPISGHTSVYWYQQALGLGLQFLLWYDEGEERNRGNFPPRFSGRQFPNYSSELNVNALELEDSALYLCAWSGTANTEAFFGQGTRLTVV.